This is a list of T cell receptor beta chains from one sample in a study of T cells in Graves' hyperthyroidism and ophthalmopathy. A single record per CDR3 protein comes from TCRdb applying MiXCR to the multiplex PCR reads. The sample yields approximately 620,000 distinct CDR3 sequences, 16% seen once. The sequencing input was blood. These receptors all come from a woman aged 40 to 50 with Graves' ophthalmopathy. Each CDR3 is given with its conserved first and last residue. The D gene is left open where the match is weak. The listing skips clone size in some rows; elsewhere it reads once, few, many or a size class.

CDR3nt: TGTGCCAGCAGCTACGCGGGAGATGAGCAGTTCTTC; CDR3aa: CASSYAGDEQFF; v_gene: TRBV11-2; d_gene: TRBD2; abundance: many; j_gene: TRBJ2-1
CDR3nt: TGTGCCAGCACCTCTCGGGGCGGTGGCTACACCTTC; CDR3aa: CASTSRGGGYTF; v_gene: TRBV12-3/TRBV12-4; d_gene: NA; abundance: few; j_gene: TRBJ1-2
CDR3nt: TGTGCCAGCAGCGCGGGACAGGGCTGGGAGACCCAGTACTTC; CDR3aa: CASSAGQGWETQYF; v_gene: TRBV11-2; d_gene: TRBD1; abundance: many; j_gene: TRBJ2-5
CDR3nt: TGTGCCAGCAGTGAAGGGGGACTAGCGGGAGACTCCACAGATACGCAGTATTTT; CDR3aa: CASSEGGLAGDSTDTQYF; v_gene: TRBV2; d_gene: TRBD2; abundance: few; j_gene: TRBJ2-3
CDR3nt: TGTGCCTGGAGTGTACTCGGGTCCCCAGATACGCAGTATTTT; CDR3aa: CAWSVLGSPDTQYF; v_gene: TRBV30; d_gene: NA; abundance: many; j_gene: TRBJ2-3
CDR3nt: TGTGCCAGCAGTGAGGAGGGACAGGGGGCAGATACGCAGTATTTT; CDR3aa: CASSEEGQGADTQYF; v_gene: TRBV2; d_gene: TRBD1; abundance: NA; j_gene: TRBJ2-3
CDR3nt: TGTGCCTGGAGTGCAGCGGGACTGACACCATCTGGGGCCAACGTCCTGACTTTC; CDR3aa: CAWSAAGLTPSGANVLTF; v_gene: TRBV30; d_gene: TRBD2; abundance: NA; j_gene: TRBJ2-6
CDR3nt: TGTGCCAGTAGTATCGGCGGACAGGGGGTTAATCAGCCCCAGCATTTT; CDR3aa: CASSIGGQGVNQPQHF; v_gene: TRBV19; d_gene: TRBD1; abundance: few; j_gene: TRBJ1-5
CDR3nt: TGTGCCAGTAGTATCTTAATGACAGCCTACAATGAGCAGTTCTTC; CDR3aa: CASSILMTAYNEQFF; v_gene: TRBV19; d_gene: NA; abundance: few; j_gene: TRBJ2-1
CDR3nt: TGTGCCACCAGCAGAGATTTTGCAGGAAACTATGGCTACACCTTC; CDR3aa: CATSRDFAGNYGYTF; v_gene: TRBV15; d_gene: NA; abundance: NA; j_gene: TRBJ1-2
CDR3nt: TGTGCCTGGAGTGTAGTGCTGGGGGTTGAAGCTTTCTTT; CDR3aa: CAWSVVLGVEAFF; v_gene: TRBV30; d_gene: NA; abundance: many; j_gene: TRBJ1-1
CDR3nt: TGTGCCAGCAGTCGGGACAGTCTGGGGGAGCAGTACTTC; CDR3aa: CASSRDSLGEQYF; v_gene: TRBV12-3/TRBV12-4; d_gene: TRBD1; abundance: NA; j_gene: TRBJ2-7
CDR3nt: TGTGCCAGCAGCGACGGGACACTGGGTTCCTACGAGCAGTACTTC; CDR3aa: CASSDGTLGSYEQYF; v_gene: TRBV11-1; d_gene: NA; abundance: many; j_gene: TRBJ2-7
CDR3nt: TGTGCCAGCAGTTTAGCCGGCCGGGCCGGTGAGCAGTACTTC; CDR3aa: CASSLAGRAGEQYF; v_gene: TRBV28; d_gene: NA; abundance: many; j_gene: TRBJ2-7
CDR3nt: TGTGCCAGCAGCTTATACAGGGCTCAGCCCCAGCATTTT; CDR3aa: CASSLYRAQPQHF; v_gene: TRBV7-2; d_gene: NA; abundance: few; j_gene: TRBJ1-5
CDR3nt: TGTGCCGGCAGTTTTAACGAATGGGGACCCCTCCACTTT; CDR3aa: CAGSFNEWGPLHF; v_gene: TRBV12-3/TRBV12-4; d_gene: NA; abundance: NA; j_gene: TRBJ1-6
CDR3nt: TGTGCCAGCAGCTTGATACAGGGCGGTGAAGCTTTCTTT; CDR3aa: CASSLIQGGEAFF; v_gene: TRBV7-9; d_gene: NA; abundance: many; j_gene: TRBJ1-1
CDR3nt: TGTGCCAGCGGGGGAGGGCAGTGGGAGACCCAGTACTTC; CDR3aa: CASGGGQWETQYF; v_gene: TRBV28; d_gene: TRBD2; abundance: NA; j_gene: TRBJ2-5